The clone carrying this T cell receptor beta chain was detected once. The germline V and J ends were trimmed by 4 bases and 0 bases, with 10 bases remaining between them. Per the germline V gene, CDR1 is LNHNV and CDR2 is YYDKDF (reference sequence). The CDR3 runs to 15 residues. Clones were read by immunoSEQ multiplex PCR, and TCRdb kept only the in-frame ones, dropping some. Found here are about 85,000 clones, more than 85% of them singletons; the top ten hold 2.5% to 3%. These data are taken from a study of T cell changes during pregnancy in multiple sclerosis. The sample here was peripheral blood, taken in the first trimester of pregnancy. The genes are TRBV15 and TRBJ2-1; tentative D call: TRBD2 (6 bases). The source is a female donor with multiple sclerosis, enrolled in a pregnancy study. CDR3 loop: CATSKTRSSYNEQFF. The CDR3 DNA is TGTGCCACCAGCAAGACTAGGAGCTCCTACAATGAGCAGTTCTTC.